This T cell receptor (beta chain) was observed in a study of blood T cell repertoires in COVID-19. About the study: Sample material is recorded as cDNA or gDNA derived from T cells, B-cell-depleted T cells, or PBMCs.

Methods used by the authors: The assay estimated nucleated cells by amplifying reference gene primers. Clones were sequenced by immunoSEQ multiplex PCR, and TCRdb holds only the in-frame ones, with some missing. D and trimming were read from the DNA, whereas the V and J calls and clone size are those reported in that table. The sample carries under 250,000 clones, more than 70% recorded once. The length of the CDR3 is 15 residues. The junction had 2 bases not matched to a gene; V was cut back by 6 bases and J by 0 bases. The germline V gene has CDR1 MDHEN and CDR2 SYDVKM. The rearrangement uses TRBV28 and TRBJ1-3, with 10 bases aligning to TRBD1. The clonotype comes from a woman older than 75 with COVID-19, enrolled during active disease. Specimen: peripheral blood. Here the CDR3 DNA reads TGTGCCAGCAGGGGACAGGGGATCTCTGGAAACACCATATATTTT. The encoded protein is CASRGQGISGNTIYF. Filled out from reference TRBV28 and TRBJ1-3, the complete variable domain reads DVKVTQSSRYLVKRTGEKVFLECVQDMDHENMFWYRQDPGLGLRLIYFSYDVKMKEKGDIPEGYSVSREKKERFSLILESASTNQTSMYLCASRGQGISGNTIYFGEGSWLTVV.